The 27 T cell receptor beta chains below all came from one sample that was sequenced in a study of cytomegalovirus exposure and HLA in healthy donors. PCR employed 60 Vbeta and 13 Jbeta primers. Some clones are missing from TCRdb's copy, which holds only in-frame ones; the method was immunoSEQ multiplex PCR. The sample table sets out over 100,000 clones. The source material was PBMCs. The receptors derive from a woman aged 40 to 50 in good health and CMV-seropositive.

The V gene is TRBV28, the J gene TRBJ2-7; 9 bases align to TRBD2. V trimming: 1 base; J trimming: 6 bases; junction bases outside the gene matches: 10. Germline V gene sequence: CDR1 MDHEN, CDR2 SYDVKM. The CDR3 has 16 residues. The CDR3, as DNA: TGTGCCAGCAGTTTATACTGGCGGGCTAGCGGGACCGAGCAGTACTTC. It encodes CASSLYWRASGTEQYF.

The chain links TRBV10-3 to TRBJ2-1; no clear D. The length of the CDR3 is 12 residues. V lost 4 bases to trimming and J lost 6 bases, with 7 bases between them. Germline loops: CDR1 ENHRY, CDR2 SYGVKD. CDR3 sequence: CAISARGNEQFF. CDR3 bases: TGTGCCATCAGTGCCAGAGGCAATGAGCAGTTCTTC.

The chain has TRBV6-6 and TRBJ1-3, with a weak D call TRBD1 (5 bases). The CDR3 length is 15 residues. From germline, CDR1 is MNHNY and CDR2 SVGAGI (reference sequence). Trimming stripped 5 bases from V and 4 bases from J, with 15 bases between. The CDR3 protein is CASSDAIGAGNTIYF. As DNA, the CDR3 is TGTGCCAGCAGTGACGCAATTGGGGCCGGAAACACCATATATTTT.

Details on this clone: Compared with germline, one end of the junction differs, possibly owing to a read error. The genes are TRBV11-2 and TRBJ2-7, with a tentative D call TRBD1 (6 bases). The V gene's germline CDR1 is SGHAT and CDR2 FQNNGV. This CDR3 is 15 amino acids long. The CDR3 DNA sequence: TGTGCCAGCAGCTTAGTACGGACAGACTCCGACGAGCAGTACTTC. It codes for CASSLVRTDSDEQYF.

The rearrangement links TRBV5-6 to TRBJ1-2, with 11 positions matching TRBD1. This CDR3 is 16 amino acids long. V shed 6 bases, J shed 5 bases, and the junction held 12 bases outside the gene matches. Per the germline V gene, CDR1 is SGHDT and CDR2 is YYEEEE. The CDR3 loop reads CASNEVGQGEVYGYTF. The CDR3 coding sequence is TGTGCCAGCAATGAGGTGGGACAGGGGGAAGTTTATGGCTACACCTTC.

This chain joins TRBV28 and TRBJ1-1; no reliable D call. The V end lost 2 bases, the J end lost 10 bases, and 14 bases lay between the germline ends. The CDR3 runs 13 residues. Germline-derived CDR1 and CDR2 are MDHEN and SYDVKM. Here the CDR3 DNA reads TGTGCCAGCAGTTTAGGGAGAATCCCGGCAGCTTTCTTT. Protein sequence: CASSLGRIPAAFF.

V and J are TRBV4-1 and TRBJ2-5, with 7 nucleotides matching TRBD2. The J call is in doubt because the DNA end fits TRBJ2-7 better. The CDR3 totals 15 residues. In germline, CDR1 is MGHRA, CDR2 YSYEKL. The chain's CDR3 is CASSQVSAGTYEQYF. The DNA of the CDR3 is TGCGCCAGCAGCCAAGTCTCAGCGGGAACCTACGAGCAGTACTTC.

The V gene is TRBV19, the J gene TRBJ2-1, with 13 bases that match TRBD2. Germline V CDR1 and CDR2: LNHDA, SQIVND (reference sequence). Unmatched junction bases numbered 4, after V lost 7 bases and J lost 4 bases. The CDR3 consists of 15 residues. CDR3 residues: CASTRLAGGYNEQFF. In DNA form, the CDR3 reads TGTGCCAGTACCAGACTAGCGGGAGGATACAATGAGCAGTTCTTC.

The chain joins TRBV7-8 to TRBJ1-5; tentative D call: TRBD1 (5 bases). There are 16 residues in the CDR3. Germline values: CDR1 SGHVS, CDR2 FQNEAQ. The ends were cut back, 0 bases at V and 0 bases at J, with 9 bases in the middle. The CDR3 nucleotides are TGTGCCAGCAGCTTAGCCCCGGGGGATAGCAATCAGCCCCAGCATTTT. Protein product: CASSLAPGDSNQPQHF.

J is TRBJ2-1 and V is TRBV11-2; TRBD2 is a possible D gene (7 bases). Trimming cost V 0 bases and J 0 bases, with 15 bases left between them. Germline CDR1 and CDR2: SGHAT and FQNNGV. CDR3 size: 18 residues. The CDR3 is CASSLEAFRGASYNEQFF. DNA of the CDR3: TGTGCCAGCAGCTTAGAGGCATTCCGGGGGGCCTCCTACAATGAGCAGTTCTTC.

The chain links TRBV29-1 to TRBJ2-1; D is uncertain. Trimming took 0 bases from V and 0 from J, leaving 12 bases between them. The germline CDR1 and CDR2 sequences are SQVTM and ANQGSEA. This CDR3 region has 16 residues. CDR3 residues: CSVEDPPTSSYNEQFF. CDR3 nucleotides: TGCAGCGTTGAAGATCCCCCTACGAGCTCCTACAATGAGCAGTTCTTC.

The chain recombines TRBV6-5 with TRBJ2-7; 13 nucleotides match TRBD2. V lost 5 bases and J lost 3; bases outside the gene matches: 4. The CDR3 covers 15 residues. Germline CDR1 MNHEY, CDR2 SVGAGI. CDR3 coding DNA: TGTGCCAGCAGTAGGACTAGCGGGAGAAACTACGAGCAGTACTTC. It codes for CASSRTSGRNYEQYF.

This chain connects TRBV28 to TRBJ2-7; possible D gene TRBD2, 5 bases. The ends were cut back, 6 bases at V and 7 bases at J, with 19 bases in the middle. CDR3 length: 14 amino acids. CDR1 and CDR2 from the germline V gene are MDHEN and SYDVKM. For the CDR3, the DNA is TGTGCCAGCAGCCCCCGGCTAGCAGTCGGGGAGCAGTACTTC. Translation gives CASSPRLAVGEQYF.

V is TRBV4-3 and J is TRBJ1-5; tentatively, D is TRBD1 (5 bases). The germline V gene has CDR1 LGHNA and CDR2 YSLEER. The CDR3 consists of 15 residues. V was clipped by 2 bases and J by 2 bases, with 10 bases between them. CDR3 nucleotides: TGCGCCAGCAGCCAAAAAACAGGAGGCAATCAGCCCCAGCATTTT. Protein product: CASSQKTGGNQPQHF.

V is TRBV7-9 and J is TRBJ1-5, with 10 bases that match TRBD1. Germline V lookup: CDR1 SEHNR, CDR2 FQNEAQ (reference sequence). CDR3 size: 17 residues. Unmatched junction bases numbered 6, after V lost 3 bases and J lost 1 base. The CDR3 nucleotides are TGTGCCAGCAGCTTTGGGACAGGGGTCGGGAGCAATCAGCCCCAGCATTTT. Amino acid sequence: CASSFGTGVGSNQPQHF.

The gene calls are TRBV9 and TRBJ2-5, with 8 bases that match TRBD2. Looked up from germline, CDR1 is SGDLS and CDR2 is YYNGEE. J gave up 5 bases and V 3 bases, and 9 bases lay outside the gene matches. The length of the CDR3 is 15 residues. CDR3 sequence reads: CASSESGRVTETQYF. The DNA of the CDR3 is TGTGCCAGCAGCGAAAGCGGGAGAGTTACTGAGACCCAGTACTTC.

V and J are TRBV2 and TRBJ2-5; the match to TRBD1 covers 10 bases. Looked up from germline, CDR1 is SNHLY and CDR2 is FYNNEI. J gave up 3 bases and V 7 bases, and 5 bases lay outside the gene matches. This CDR3 has 14 amino acids. CDR3 region: CASTRDRGKETQYF. The CDR3 DNA reads TGTGCCAGCACCCGGGACAGGGGAAAAGAGACCCAGTACTTC.

The chain has TRBV5-6 and TRBJ2-3, with D unclear. This CDR3 has 15 amino acids. The V end lost 3 bases, the J end lost 2 bases, and 13 bases lay between the germline ends. CDR1 is SGHDT and CDR2 is YYEEEE in the germline V gene. The CDR3 DNA follows: TGTGCCAGCAGCTCACCGACTTTAAACACAGATACGCAGTATTTT. Its protein is CASSSPTLNTDTQYF.

The chain has TRBV19 and TRBJ1-5; D gene unclear. The germline gives CDR1 LNHDA, CDR2 SQIVND (reference sequence). The CDR3 sequence is 16 residues long. V dropped 0 bases and J dropped 5 bases, with 14 bases sitting between them. CDR3 sequence: CASSIEQRVGYQPQHF. CDR3 DNA: TGTGCCAGTAGTATAGAGCAGCGGGTTGGATATCAGCCCCAGCATTTT.

V usage is TRBV18 and J usage is TRBJ2-3; unclear D gene. Looked up from germline, CDR1 is KGHSH and CDR2 is LQKENI. There are 13 residues in the CDR3. The V and J ends lost 3 bases and 6 bases respectively, with 10 bases between them. In DNA form, the CDR3 reads TGTGCCAGCTCACCGGCAGTTGTGGATACGCAGTATTTT. Residues: CASSPAVVDTQYF.

The chain couples TRBV29-1 to TRBJ1-1, with 8 bases fitting TRBD1. The CDR3 runs 12 residues. Germline trimming cut 6 bases from V and 5 bases from J; bases unmatched to any gene: 5. The germline V gene has CDR1 SQVTM and CDR2 ANQGSEA. CDR3 DNA sequence: TGCAGCGTACGGACAGGGATGACTGAAGCTTTCTTT. Protein sequence: CSVRTGMTEAFF.

The chain employs TRBV5-6 and TRBJ1-2, with D hard to call. V lost 6 bases and J 4 bases, leaving 10 bases between the germline ends. This CDR3 has 12 residues. The germline V gene encodes CDR1 SGHDT and CDR2 YYEEEE. Here the CDR3 reads CASIRAGYGYTF. The CDR3 nucleotides are TGTGCCAGCATCCGGGCGGGCTATGGCTACACCTTC.

This chain uses TRBV14 with TRBJ2-7; D is unresolved. This CDR3 region has 11 residues. Per the germline V gene, CDR1 is SGHDN and CDR2 is FVKESK. V lost 1 base, J lost 13 bases, and 11 bases lay in between. CDR3 amino acids: CASSQGLEIYF. The CDR3 coding sequence is TGTGCCAGCAGCCAAGGTTTAGAAATCTACTTC.

The J gene is TRBJ1-4, the V gene TRBV5-1; D gene ambiguous. Per germline, CDR1 SGHRS and CDR2 YFSETQ. Trimming removed 2 bases at V and 4 bases at J, with 12 bases between. The CDR3 covers 15 residues. The CDR3 loop reads CASSLLMGGNEKLFF. The CDR3 nucleotides are TGCGCCAGCAGCTTACTGATGGGAGGTAATGAAAAACTGTTTTTT.

This chain links TRBV5-1 with TRBJ1-1; D is possibly TRBD1 (6 bases). Germline V lookup: CDR1 SGHRS, CDR2 YFSETQ. With 4 bases removed from V and 3 bases from J, the gap between germline ends came to 10 bases. The CDR3 is made up of 13 amino acids. The CDR3 nucleotides read TGCGCCAGCAGCCCCACAGGGCACACTGAAGCTTTCTTT. Its protein product is CASSPTGHTEAFF.

V gene TRBV28 combines with J gene TRBJ2-1, with 13 positions matching TRBD2. CDR3 length: 15 residues. Germline CDR1 reads MDHEN; CDR2 reads SYDVKM. V lost 6 bases to trimming and J lost 6 bases; unmatched junction nucleotides: 5. CDR3 coding DNA: TGTGCCAGCAGAATTGGACTAGCGGGAGTCAATGAGCAGTTCTTC. It codes for CASRIGLAGVNEQFF.

The V call is TRBV7-2, the J call TRBJ2-7; no firm D call. The germline CDR1 and CDR2 sequences are SGHTA and FQGNSA. Trimming pared 1 base from V and 3 bases from J, leaving 7 bases between. The CDR3 runs to 13 residues. The CDR3 sequence: CASSLGLFYEQYF. CDR3 sequence (DNA): TGTGCCAGCAGCTTAGGACTCTTCTACGAGCAGTACTTC.